Sequencing of this TCR beta chain was carried out in a study of cytomegalovirus exposure and HLA in healthy donors. PCR used 60 Vbeta primers and 13 Jbeta primers. Profiling relied on immunoSEQ multiplex PCR, and the TCRdb table lists in-frame clones only, not all of them. The sample includes about 170,000 clones, roughly 67% of them seen just once. Germline CDR1 SEHNR, CDR2 FQNEAQ (reference sequence). This CDR3 has 13 amino acids. This clone was seen a handful of times. Its antigen remains unidentified. The junction departs from germline at one end; a sequencing error may be responsible. Study conclusions and caveats: A missense variant in DCLRE1C was later tied to TCR beta V- and J-gene trimming. Sequences of the TCR beta chain were said to predict the HLA-A and HLA-B alleles of most subjects accurately. When a later analysis was performed, an Asian-associated ancestry cluster reportedly had fewer N-insertions than the approximately 680-donor mean.

The chain is built from TRBV7-9 and TRBJ2-5, with a possible D match to TRBD1 (5 bases). The sequencing sample was made of PBMCs. This TCR was recovered from a woman under 30 in good health and CMV-seropositive. The chain's CDR3 is CSSSLTQGETQYF. The DNA of the CDR3 is TGTTCCAGCAGCTTAACTCAGGGAGAGACCCAGTACTTC.